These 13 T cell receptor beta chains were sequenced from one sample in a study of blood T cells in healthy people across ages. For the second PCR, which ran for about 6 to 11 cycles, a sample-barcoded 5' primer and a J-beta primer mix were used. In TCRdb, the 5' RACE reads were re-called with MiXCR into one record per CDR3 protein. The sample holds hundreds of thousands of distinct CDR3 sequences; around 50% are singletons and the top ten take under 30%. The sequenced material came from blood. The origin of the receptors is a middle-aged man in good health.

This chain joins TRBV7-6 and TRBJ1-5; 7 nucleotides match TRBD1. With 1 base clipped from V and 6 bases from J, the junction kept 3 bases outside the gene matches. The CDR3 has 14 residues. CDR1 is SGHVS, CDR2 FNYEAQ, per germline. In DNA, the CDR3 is TGTGCCAGCAGCTTAGAGGGGGCACGTCAGCCCCAGCATTTT. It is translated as CASSLEGARQPQHF. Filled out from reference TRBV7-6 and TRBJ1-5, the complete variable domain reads GAGVSQSPRYKVTKRGQDVALRCDPISGHVSLYWYRQALGQGPEFLTYFNYEAQQDKSGLPNDRFSAERPEGSISTLTIQRTEQRDSAMYRCASSLEGARQPQHFGDGTRLSIL.

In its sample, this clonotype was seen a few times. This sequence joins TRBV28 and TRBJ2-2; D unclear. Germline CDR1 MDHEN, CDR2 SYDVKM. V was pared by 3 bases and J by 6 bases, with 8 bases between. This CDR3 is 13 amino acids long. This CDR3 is CASSLGGPGELFF. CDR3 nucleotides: TGTGCCAGCAGTTTGGGTGGGCCCGGGGAGCTGTTTTTT.

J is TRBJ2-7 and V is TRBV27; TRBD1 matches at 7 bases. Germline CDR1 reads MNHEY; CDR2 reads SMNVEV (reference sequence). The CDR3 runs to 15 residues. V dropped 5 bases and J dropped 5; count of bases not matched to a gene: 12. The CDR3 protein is CASSPRTGLSNEQYF. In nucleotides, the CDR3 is TGTGCCAGCAGTCCGCGGACAGGCCTAAGCAACGAGCAGTACTTC.

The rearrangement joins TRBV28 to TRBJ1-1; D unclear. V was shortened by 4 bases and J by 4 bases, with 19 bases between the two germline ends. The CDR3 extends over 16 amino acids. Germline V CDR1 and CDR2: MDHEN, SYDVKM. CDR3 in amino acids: CASSSPRTAGGTEAFF. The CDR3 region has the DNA TGTGCCAGCAGTTCGCCAAGGACCGCGGGAGGCACTGAAGCTTTCTTT.

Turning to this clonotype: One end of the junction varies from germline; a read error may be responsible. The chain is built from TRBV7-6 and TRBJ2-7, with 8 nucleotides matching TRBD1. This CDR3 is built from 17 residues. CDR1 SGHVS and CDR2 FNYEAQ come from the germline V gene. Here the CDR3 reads CASSLRPISGGSHEQYF. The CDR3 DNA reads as TGTGCCAGCAGCTTACGACCGATTTCAGGGGGCTCCCACGAGCAGTACTTC. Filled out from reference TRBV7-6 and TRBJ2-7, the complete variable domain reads GAGVSQSPRYKVTKRGQDVALRCDPISGHVSLYWYRQALGQGPEFLTYFNYEAQQDKSGLPNDRFSAERPEGSISTLTIQRTEQRDSAMYRCASSLRPISGGSHEQYFGPGTRLTVT.

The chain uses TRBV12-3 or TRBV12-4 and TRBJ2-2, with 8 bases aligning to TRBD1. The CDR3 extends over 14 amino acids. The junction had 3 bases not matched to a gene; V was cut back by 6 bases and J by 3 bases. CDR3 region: CASRAGGDTGELFF. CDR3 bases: TGTGCCAGCAGGGCAGGGGGCGACACCGGGGAGCTGTTTTTT.

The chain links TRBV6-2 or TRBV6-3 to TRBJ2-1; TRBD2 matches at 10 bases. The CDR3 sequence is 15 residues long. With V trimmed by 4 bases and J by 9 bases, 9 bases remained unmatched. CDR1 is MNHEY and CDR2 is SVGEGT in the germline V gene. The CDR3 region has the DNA TGTGCCAGCAGTTGGGCCAGCGGGAGGGCCGGTGAGCAGTTCTTC. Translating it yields CASSWASGRAGEQFF.

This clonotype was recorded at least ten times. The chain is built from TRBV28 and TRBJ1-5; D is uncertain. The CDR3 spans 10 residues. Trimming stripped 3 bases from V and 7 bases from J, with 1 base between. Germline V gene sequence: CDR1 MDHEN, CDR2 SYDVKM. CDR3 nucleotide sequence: TGTGCCAGCAGTTTCCAGCCCCAGCATTTT. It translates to CASSFQPQHF. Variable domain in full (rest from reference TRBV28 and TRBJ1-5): DVKVTQSSRYLVKRTGEKVFLECVQDMDHENMFWYRQDPGLGLRLIYFSYDVKMKEKGDIPEGYSVSREKKERFSLILESASTNQTSMYLCASSFQPQHFGDGTRLSIL.

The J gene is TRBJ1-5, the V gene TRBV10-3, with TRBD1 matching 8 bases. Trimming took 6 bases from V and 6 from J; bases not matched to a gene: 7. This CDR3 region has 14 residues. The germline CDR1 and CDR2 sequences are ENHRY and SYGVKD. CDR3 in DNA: TGTGCCATCAGAGCAGGGGGCGGAGGTCAGCCCCAGCATTTT. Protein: CAIRAGGGGQPQHF.

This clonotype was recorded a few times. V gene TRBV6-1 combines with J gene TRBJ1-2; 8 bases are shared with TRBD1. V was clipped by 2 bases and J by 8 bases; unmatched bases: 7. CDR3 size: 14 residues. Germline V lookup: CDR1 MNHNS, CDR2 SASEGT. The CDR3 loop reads CASSESRGLSGYTF. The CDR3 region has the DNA TGTGCCAGCAGTGAAAGCAGGGGGCTGAGCGGCTACACCTTC.

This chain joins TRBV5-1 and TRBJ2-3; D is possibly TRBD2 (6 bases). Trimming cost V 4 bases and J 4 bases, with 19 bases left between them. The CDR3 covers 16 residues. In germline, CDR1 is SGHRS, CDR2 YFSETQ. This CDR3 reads CASSHPGTGGPDTQYF. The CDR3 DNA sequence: TGCGCCAGCAGCCACCCCGGGACTGGTGGTCCAGATACGCAGTATTTT.

CDR3 coding DNA: TGTGCCAGCAGCGTTAGGGCGAACACTGAAGCTTTCTTT. As protein: CASSVRANTEAFF. The genes are TRBV9 and TRBJ1-1; D unresolved. Per the germline V gene, CDR1 is SGDLS and CDR2 is YYNGEE. Trimming took off 2 bases at V and 1 base at J, with 6 bases between the two ends. The CDR3 sequence is 13 residues long.

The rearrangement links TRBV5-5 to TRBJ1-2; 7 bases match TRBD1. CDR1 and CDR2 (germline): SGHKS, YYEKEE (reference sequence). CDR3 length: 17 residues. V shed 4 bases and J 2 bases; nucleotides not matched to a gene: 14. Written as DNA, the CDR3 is TGTGCCAGCAGCGTTCAAGCGACAGGGTTAAGGAACTATGGCTACACCTTC. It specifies CASSVQATGLRNYGYTF.